Listed here is a single T cell receptor beta chain. It lacks a known antigen. One base away there is no much larger clone; base qualities are not given. V loses 3 bases, J loses 1 base, and the germline ends lie 13 bases apart. Counted from cysteine to phenylalanine, this CDR3 has 16 amino acids. The read is trimmed to its CDR3 DNA, 48 bases read in frame from base 1. From a lookup of the germline V gene (reference sequence), CDR1 and CDR2 are GTSNPN and SVGIG. Library construction relied on the immunoSEQ multiplex PCR assay. For the multiplex PCR, a mixture combining 60 forward primers for TCR Vbeta segments and 13 reverse primers for TCR Jbeta segments was used. A multiplex PCR assay on genomic DNA amplified the CDR3 region of rearranged TCR beta genes. The Illumina HiSeq System was used to sequence the amplified TCR beta libraries as 87-base-pair reads. On the authors' methods: A later analysis counted about 80 million unique TCR beta chains across the approximately 700 repertoires, and around 9.9 million of these chains were shared by at least two donors. Raw reads were error-corrected and collapsed into unique sequences by a nearest-neighbor algorithm in which closely related sequences were merged to remove PCR and sequencing errors. To assign V, D and J gene segments, CDR3 sequences were aligned to IMGT reference sequences. For a sequence to be retained, a match of at least six nucleotides to both a V gene segment and a J gene segment was required. A rearrangement was called productive if the CDR3 had no stop codons and remained in frame with V and J, and every other rearrangement was called non-productive. Following IMGT convention, CDR3 was defined as the stretch from the second conserved V-encoded cysteine to the conserved J-encoded phenylalanine. In an earlier analysis of roughly 610 of the donors, sequences lacking an unambiguous match to a single V gene segment were excluded. An earlier analysis of about 600 of the donors called V segments functional above 56.7% productive rearrangements and segregating when the between-donor standard deviation exceeded 5%. A statistical classification framework was built for diagnosing cytomegalovirus status from the catalog of TCR beta chain sequences. In a later analysis, V and J genes were assigned by comparing TCR nucleotide sequences against IMGT/GENE-DB human TR gene sequences. In a later analysis, CDR3 sequences and most-parsimonious VDJ recombination scenarios were assigned using the TCRdist pipeline. In a later analysis, each TCR beta chain was defined by its CDR3 amino acid sequence together with its V-gene family, and reads lacking a unique V-gene family were excluded. As a way to deal with suspected cross-contamination and a sequencing artifact, a later analysis dropped 640 or so nucleotide sequences that were highly shared and had low generation probability. In a later analysis, a clonal expansion index for each public chain was calculated from normalized within-repertoire ranks of inferred template counts. In a later analysis, generation probabilities were computed with a VDJ recombination model fitted to out-of-frame rearrangements, and the resulting probabilities were checked against IGoR. A later analysis scored TCR-TCR, TCR-HLA and TCR-CMV co-occurrence with hypergeometric tests, applying a repertoire-size bias correction to TCR pairs. In a later analysis, false discovery rates were estimated by permuting HLA or CMV assignments 20 times. In a later analysis, co-occurring TCRs were grouped using DBSCAN, with TCRdist sequence similarity added in when clustering inside HLA-allele-positive subsets. Co-occurrence clustering excluded repertoires with fewer than 30,000 or more than 120,000 public chains, plus five with anomalous nucleotide sharing. What TCRdb holds here is the immuneACCESS table cut down to in-frame rearrangements. Part of the clones is not present; checked against another copy, under half of the missing clones reflect an unresolved V gene, and the others are unexplained. The V and J calls and the clone size are those of that table, but D and trimming were determined from the DNA. In all, the sample holds about 130,000 clones, and 80% to 85% of those were seen once. The ten most abundant clones make up roughly 1.2% of the sample.

The entry originates in a study of cytomegalovirus exposure and HLA in healthy donors (dated by TCRdb to between 2016 and 2019). Regarding the research as a whole: In an earlier analysis of about 560 of the donors, 276 Gb of sequence data and 95 million to 130 million unique TCR beta sequences from about 179 million T cells were reported. HLA typing included class I and class II loci at four-digit resolution. Roughly 300 gigabases of sequencing data and around 80 million unique TCR sequences made up an early release that covered 500 to 700 HLA-typed donors. In an earlier analysis of several hundred of the donors, high-throughput TCR beta sequencing was used to judge whether each TCR beta V gene segment behaved as functional or pseudogenic. Rather than using new phenotypic data, the later analysis identified candidate immune exposures from TCR beta sequences and from how often those sequences occurred across donors. Along with the approximately 620-subject first cohort, a separate validation cohort of over 90 different subjects was used. A later genetic analysis used genome-wide SNP genotypes for about 55% of the 666 donors, treating that subset as a discovery cohort. To study patterns of TCR occurrence, a later analysis re-analyzed previously published TCR beta repertoires from 500 to 850 donors and added high-resolution HLA genotyping. Typing coverage differed by locus: A, B, C, DRB1 and DQB1 were typed in roughly 620-630 donors, DQA1 in 522, DPA1 in 600 to 610, and DPB1 in approximately 450. Of the approximately 400 genotyped donors, 75% to 85% were placed in the genetic ancestry cluster associated with self-reported Caucasian donors. The study aimed to test whether signatures of past pathogen exposure could be identified by cataloging public T cell receptors. Donor age, sex, ethnicity and CMV serostatus were compiled alongside the repertoire data. To predict cytomegalovirus infection status, the study brought together high-throughput TCR immunosequencing, statistical association of individual TCRs with disease status, and machine learning. Among 398 genotyped donors of the cohort, an average of approximately 220,000 unique TCR beta nucleotide sequences was sequenced per donor, of which about 20% were non-productive. Because of strong linkage in the cohort, five DR-DQ haplotypes were treated as single units for association and clustering. All discovery cohort repertoires had been generated using a single sequencing platform. The study used immunosequencing to profile the T cell repertoires of around 600 subjects and linked those repertoires to cytomegalovirus serostatus. What the work shows at the level of the full study, not this receptor alone: Most CMV-associated TCR beta chains appeared to be HLA-restricted in a later analysis, and the HLA associations seemed to be driven largely by CMV exposure. In a later analysis, the rate of TCR association differed among HLA loci, with DRB1 alleles having the most associated TCRs and HLA-C alleles having the fewest. Most TCR sequences were seen in very few donors, while some public TCRs were found in many individuals. The cohort was sequenced for TCR beta chains only, and without alpha or paired-chain data the features that could be detected were limited. A further reported finding was that TCR beta sequences accurately predicted the HLA-A and HLA-B alleles for most subjects in the first cohort. An association between a missense DCLRE1C variant and V-gene and J-gene trimming of TCR beta chains was found in a later genetic analysis and replicated in an independent cohort. Linkage disequilibrium might explain the correlated functional status among segregating V segments, but an unknown experimental factor could not be excluded. According to a later genetic analysis, donors in an Asian-associated ancestry cluster had fewer N-insertions in productive TCRs than the approximately 670-donor mean. CMV serostatus was the only immune exposure information available for the cohort. The presence/absence analyses assumed that sequencing depth was roughly uniform across donors, and that assumption may not be true. In an earlier analysis of some 640 of the donors, most TCR beta V segments were observed in productive rearrangements about 90% or about 30% of the time, broadly matching IMGT annotations. The classifier was reported to diagnose cytomegalovirus status with high specificity and sensitivity in both the original cohort and the validation cohort. Because HLA typing was missing for some donors at each locus, association tests included only the typed subset. A few of the identified cytomegalovirus-associated TCR beta chains were confirmed in vitro to be specific for cytomegalovirus antigens. When HLA alleles, especially DR and DQ, strongly co-occurred, attributing TCR associations to individual alleles was difficult. Because the 87-base-pair reads could not distinguish some IMGT-functional V segments, including TRBV6-2 and TRBV6-3, those segments were excluded. In the study, approximately 160 TCR beta chains were listed as associated with cytomegalovirus. The earlier analysis of fewer than 750 of the donors excluded approximately 15 rarely observed V segments, including chromosome 9 orphons, because counts were too low. A later analysis reported that several top co-occurrence clusters appeared linked to parvovirus B19, influenza, CMV and Epstein-Barr virus. Specific HLA alleles were associated with 16,951 TCR beta sequences at a false discovery rate of 0.05 in a later analysis. Compared with equally common non-associated chains, HLA-associated TCR beta chains in a later analysis were more clonally expanded and had lower generation probabilities. The authors suggested that the approach could potentially be extended to other disease states and immunological phenotypes. A cluster of highly shared sequence variants was judged likely to represent a technical artifact of the sequencing pipeline.

In total, 500 to 700 healthy bone marrow donors made up the cohort. All cohort members were sampled while nominally healthy, although unrecorded immune exposures were likely present. The donor was CMV seronegative and was included in the group of a few hundred seronegative cohort members. Every donor gave a peripheral blood sample, and the peripheral blood mononuclear cells from that sample were used for TCR beta sequencing. The Qiagen DNeasy Blood Extraction Kit was used to extract genomic DNA from the blood cell samples. In this chain, TRBV30 is recombined with TRBJ2-6; the D segment could be TRBD1, given 6 matching bases. The sample comprised PBMCs. The receptor comes from a boy younger than 18 in good health and CMV-seronegative. The bases read TGTGCCTGGAGCACGGGACACCGATCTGGGGCCAACGTCCTGACTTTC. Translation gives CAWSTGHRSGANVLTF.